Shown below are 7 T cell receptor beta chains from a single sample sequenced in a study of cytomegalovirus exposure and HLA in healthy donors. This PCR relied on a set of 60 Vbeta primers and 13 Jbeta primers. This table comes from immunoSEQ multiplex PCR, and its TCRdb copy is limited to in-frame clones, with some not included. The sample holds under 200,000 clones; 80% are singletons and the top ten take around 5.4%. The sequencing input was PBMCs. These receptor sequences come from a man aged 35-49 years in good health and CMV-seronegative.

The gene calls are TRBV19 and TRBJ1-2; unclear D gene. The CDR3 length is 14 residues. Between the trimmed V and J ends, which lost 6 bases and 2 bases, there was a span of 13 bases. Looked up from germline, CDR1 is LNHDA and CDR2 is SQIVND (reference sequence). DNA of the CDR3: TGTGCCAGTAGGGGGTTCGGCGGGAACTATGGCTACACCTTC. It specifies CASRGFGGNYGYTF.

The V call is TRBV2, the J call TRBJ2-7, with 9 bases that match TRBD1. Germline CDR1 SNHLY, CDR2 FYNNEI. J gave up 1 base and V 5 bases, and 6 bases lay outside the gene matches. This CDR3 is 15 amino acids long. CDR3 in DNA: TGTGCCAGCAGTCCAAGACAGGGGGATTCCTACGAGCAGTACTTC. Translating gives CASSPRQGDSYEQYF.

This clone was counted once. The CDR3: CSVTGLAGVLAKNIQYF. The DNA of the CDR3 is TGCAGCGTAACGGGACTAGCGGGGGTTTTAGCCAAAAACATTCAGTACTTC. The chain has TRBV29-1 and TRBJ2-4; 14 positions agree with TRBD2. CDR1 and CDR2 from the germline V gene are SQVTM and ANQGSEA. The CDR3 spans 17 residues. The V gene end was trimmed by 6 bases and the J gene end by 0 bases; junction bases not matched to a gene: 7.

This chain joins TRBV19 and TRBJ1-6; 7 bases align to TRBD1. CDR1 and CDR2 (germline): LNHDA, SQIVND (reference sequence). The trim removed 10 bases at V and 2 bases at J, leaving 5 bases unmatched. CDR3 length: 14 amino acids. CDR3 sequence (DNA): TGTGCCACCCGTGGACAGGCCTATAATTCACCCCTCCACTTT. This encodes CATRGQAYNSPLHF.

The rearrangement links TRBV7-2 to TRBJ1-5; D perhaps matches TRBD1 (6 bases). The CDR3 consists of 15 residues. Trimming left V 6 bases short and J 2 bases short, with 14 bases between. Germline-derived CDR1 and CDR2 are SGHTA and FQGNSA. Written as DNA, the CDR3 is TGTGCCAGCAGTCCTTTCCCAGGGGGCAATCAGCCCCAGCATTTT. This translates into CASSPFPGGNQPQHF. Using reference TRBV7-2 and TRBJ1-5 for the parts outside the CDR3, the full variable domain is GAGVSQSPSNKVTEKGKDVELRCDPISGHTALYWYRQSLGQGLEFLIYFQGNSAPDKSGLPSDRFSAERTGGSVSTLTIQRTQQEDSAVYLCASSPFPGGNQPQHFGDGTRLSIL.

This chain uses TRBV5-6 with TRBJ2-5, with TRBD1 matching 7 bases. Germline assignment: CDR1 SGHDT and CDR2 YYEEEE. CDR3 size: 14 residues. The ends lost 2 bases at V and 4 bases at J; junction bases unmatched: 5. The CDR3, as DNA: TGTGCCAGCAGCTTTTCGTCAGGGGGAGAGACCCAGTACTTC. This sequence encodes CASSFSSGGETQYF.

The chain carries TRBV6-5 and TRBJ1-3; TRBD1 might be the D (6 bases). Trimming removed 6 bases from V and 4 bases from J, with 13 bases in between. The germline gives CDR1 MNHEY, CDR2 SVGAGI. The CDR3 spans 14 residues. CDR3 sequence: CASRGANRGNTIYF. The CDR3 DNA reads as TGTGCCAGCAGGGGGGCTAACAGGGGAAACACCATATATTTT.